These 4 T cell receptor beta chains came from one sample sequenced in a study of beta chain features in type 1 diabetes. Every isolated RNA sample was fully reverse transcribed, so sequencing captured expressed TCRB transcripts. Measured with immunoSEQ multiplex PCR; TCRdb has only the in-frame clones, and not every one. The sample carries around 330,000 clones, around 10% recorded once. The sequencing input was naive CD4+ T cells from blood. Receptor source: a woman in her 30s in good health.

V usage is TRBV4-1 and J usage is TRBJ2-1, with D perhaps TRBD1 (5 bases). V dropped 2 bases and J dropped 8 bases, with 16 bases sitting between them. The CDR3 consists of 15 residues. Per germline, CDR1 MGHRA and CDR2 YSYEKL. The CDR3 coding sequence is TGCGCCAGCAGCCAACCCACTACGACAGATGATGAGCAGTTCTTC. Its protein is CASSQPTTTDDEQFF.

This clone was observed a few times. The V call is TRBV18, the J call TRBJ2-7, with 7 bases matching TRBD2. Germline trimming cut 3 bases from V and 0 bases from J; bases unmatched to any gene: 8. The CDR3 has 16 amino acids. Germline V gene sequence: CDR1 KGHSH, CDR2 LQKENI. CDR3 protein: CASSPGPGTTSYEQYF. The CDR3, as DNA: TGTGCCAGCTCACCCGGTCCCGGGACTACCTCCTACGAGCAGTACTTC.

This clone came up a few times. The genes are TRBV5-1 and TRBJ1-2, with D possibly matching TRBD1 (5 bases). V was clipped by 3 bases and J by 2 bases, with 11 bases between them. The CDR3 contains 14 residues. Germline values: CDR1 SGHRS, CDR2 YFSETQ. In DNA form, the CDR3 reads TGCGCCAGCAGCTCCCTGGACACGAACTATGGCTACACCTTC. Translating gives CASSSLDTNYGYTF.

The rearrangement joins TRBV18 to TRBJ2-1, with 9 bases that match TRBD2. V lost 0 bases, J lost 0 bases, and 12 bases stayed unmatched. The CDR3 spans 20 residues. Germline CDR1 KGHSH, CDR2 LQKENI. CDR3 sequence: CASSPPNSGRGGSSYNEQFF. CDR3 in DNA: TGTGCCAGCTCACCACCGAATAGCGGGAGAGGGGGGAGCTCCTACAATGAGCAGTTCTTC.